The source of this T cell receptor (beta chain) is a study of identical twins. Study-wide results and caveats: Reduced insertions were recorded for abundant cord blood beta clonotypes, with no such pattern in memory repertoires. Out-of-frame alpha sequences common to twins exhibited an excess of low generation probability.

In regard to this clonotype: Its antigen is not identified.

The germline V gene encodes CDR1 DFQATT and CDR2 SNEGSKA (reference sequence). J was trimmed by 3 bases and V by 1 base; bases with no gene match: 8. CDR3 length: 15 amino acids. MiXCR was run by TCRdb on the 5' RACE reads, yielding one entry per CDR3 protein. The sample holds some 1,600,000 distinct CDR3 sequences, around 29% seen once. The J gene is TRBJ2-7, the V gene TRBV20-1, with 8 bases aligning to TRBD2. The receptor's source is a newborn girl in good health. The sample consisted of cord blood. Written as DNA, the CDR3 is TGCAGTGCTAGAGTCCCCGGGACTAGTATCTACGAGCAGTACTTC. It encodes CSARVPGTSIYEQYF.